A selection of T cell receptor beta chains follows, all from one sample in a study of cytomegalovirus exposure and HLA in healthy donors. Clones were sequenced by immunoSEQ multiplex PCR, and TCRdb holds only the in-frame ones, with some missing. The sample records about 130,000 clones, less than 90% being singletons. The sequenced material came from PBMCs. The receptors derive from a man aged 18 to 29 in good health and CMV-seropositive. The CDR3 runs from the conserved cysteine through the conserved F or W. The order of the fields is J gene, V gene, CDR3 protein.

j_call: TRBJ2-7; v_call: TRBV9; cdr3_aa: CASSALGQGAYEQYF
j_call: TRBJ1-4; v_call: TRBV4-1; cdr3_aa: CASSQQGFSEKLFF
j_call: TRBJ1-4; v_call: TRBV11-3; cdr3_aa: CARRGGQLNEKLFF
j_call: TRBJ1-4; v_call: TRBV6-1; cdr3_aa: CASSEGGAVEKLFF
j_call: TRBJ2-1; v_call: TRBV27; cdr3_aa: CASSLSLAGGEQFF
j_call: TRBJ1-1; v_call: TRBV5-1; cdr3_aa: CASSYGQGSTEAFF
j_call: TRBJ2-7; v_call: TRBV27; cdr3_aa: CASSLVASYEQYF
j_call: TRBJ1-4; v_call: TRBV15; cdr3_aa: CATSRARGTTNEKLFF
j_call: TRBJ2-2; v_call: TRBV4-1; cdr3_aa: CASTQGARTGELFF
j_call: TRBJ2-7; v_call: TRBV5-1; cdr3_aa: CASSHSDGTYEQYF
j_call: TRBJ2-7; v_call: TRBV19; cdr3_aa: CASSITGAVEQYF
j_call: TRBJ2-7; v_call: TRBV5-1; cdr3_aa: CASSLEGISYEQYF
j_call: TRBJ2-1; v_call: TRBV11-2; cdr3_aa: CASSSLDRYNEQFF
j_call: .; v_call: TRBV2; cdr3_aa: CASSQLNEQYF
j_call: TRBJ1-2; v_call: TRBV7-6; cdr3_aa: CASSRPLQGLINYGYTF
j_call: TRBJ2-7; v_call: TRBV7-2; cdr3_aa: CASSPSPWTGAHEQYF
j_call: TRBJ2-7; v_call: TRBV27; cdr3_aa: CASRGAGGGLHSYEQYF
j_call: TRBJ2-2; v_call: TRBV28; cdr3_aa: CATQGSGGALGELFF
j_call: TRBJ2-5; v_call: TRBV2; cdr3_aa: CASGGPFQETQYF
j_call: TRBJ2-1; v_call: TRBV5-1; cdr3_aa: CASSRPSFLGGSINEQFF
j_call: TRBJ2-1; v_call: TRBV10-1; cdr3_aa: CASSESFLAGGLSSYNEQFF
j_call: TRBJ2-3; v_call: TRBV5-1; cdr3_aa: CASSLLTSGGTDTQYF
j_call: TRBJ1-2; v_call: TRBV4-1; cdr3_aa: CASSRNTYGYTF
j_call: TRBJ1-1; v_call: TRBV6-1; cdr3_aa: CASSDSWERGYTEAFF
j_call: TRBJ2-2; v_call: TRBV6-1; cdr3_aa: CASSERLAGGLGELFF
j_call: TRBJ2-3; v_call: TRBV13; cdr3_aa: CASSLGAGADTDTQYF
j_call: TRBJ1-2; v_call: TRBV5-6; cdr3_aa: CASRWRDYGYTF
j_call: TRBJ2-2; v_call: TRBV27; cdr3_aa: CASRRNQVAFRPGELFF
j_call: TRBJ2-3; v_call: TRBV4-1; cdr3_aa: CASSQVTAASSTDTQYF
j_call: TRBJ2-7; v_call: TRBV6-5; cdr3_aa: CASSFQGGPSYEQYF
j_call: TRBJ2-6; v_call: TRBV7-8; cdr3_aa: CASSHGEAGANVLTF
j_call: TRBJ1-1; v_call: TRBV7-2; cdr3_aa: CASSSGRQGARTEAFF
j_call: TRBJ2-5; v_call: TRBV7-8; cdr3_aa: CASSQEAAGIRETQYF
j_call: TRBJ1-1; v_call: TRBV6-5; cdr3_aa: CASSFTGTEAFF
j_call: TRBJ2-7; v_call: TRBV15; cdr3_aa: CATSRERLAGHEQYF
j_call: TRBJ2-7; v_call: TRBV9; cdr3_aa: CASSETGGTYEQYF
j_call: TRBJ1-2; v_call: TRBV30; cdr3_aa: CAWTTGQGFAGYTF
j_call: TRBJ2-7; v_call: TRBV29-1; cdr3_aa: CSVLGTGGYEQYF
j_call: TRBJ2-4; v_call: TRBV5-6; cdr3_aa: CASSPDRGDIQYF
j_call: TRBJ2-3; v_call: TRBV7-3; cdr3_aa: CASSSGVDTQYF
j_call: TRBJ1-1; v_call: TRBV19; cdr3_aa: CASSAAYRVAEAFF